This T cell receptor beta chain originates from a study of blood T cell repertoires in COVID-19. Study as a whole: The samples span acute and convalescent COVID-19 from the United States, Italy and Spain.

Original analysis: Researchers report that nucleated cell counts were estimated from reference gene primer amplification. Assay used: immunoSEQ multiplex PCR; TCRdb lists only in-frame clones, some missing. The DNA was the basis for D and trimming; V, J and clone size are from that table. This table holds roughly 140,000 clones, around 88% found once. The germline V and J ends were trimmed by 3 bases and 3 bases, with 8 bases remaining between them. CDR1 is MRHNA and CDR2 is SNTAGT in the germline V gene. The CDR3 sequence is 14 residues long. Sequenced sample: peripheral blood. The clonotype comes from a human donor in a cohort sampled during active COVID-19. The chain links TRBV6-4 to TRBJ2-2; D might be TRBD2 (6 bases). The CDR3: CASSEGEDTGELFF. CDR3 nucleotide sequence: TGTGCCAGCAGTGAGGGGGAGGACACCGGGGAGCTGTTTTTT.